A single sample gave rise to the 9 T cell receptor beta chains below, sequenced in a study of graft-versus-host responses after intestinal transplantation. These receptors lack a known antigen. Sequenced by immunoSEQ multiplex PCR; TCRdb stores in-frame clones only, minus some. This sample has around 90,000 clones; roughly 93% occur once, and the top ten carry roughly 0.18%. The sequencing used unstimulated CD4+ T cells sorted from spleen or lymph node cells, collected before transplant. The source of these receptors is a human donor who was the organ donor for an intestinal transplant.

The genes are TRBV9 and TRBJ1-3; 7 bases align to TRBD1. This CDR3 is 15 amino acids long. With 3 bases clipped from V and 0 bases from J, the junction kept 3 bases outside the gene matches. CDR1 and CDR2 (germline): SGDLS, YYNGEE. CDR3 sequence: CASSGQGTSGNTIYF. In DNA, the CDR3 is TGTGCCAGCAGCGGACAGGGTACCTCTGGAAACACCATATATTTT. The variable domain in full, with the rest retrieved from reference TRBV9 and TRBJ1-3, is DSGVTQTPKHLITATGQRVTLRCSPRSGDLSVYWYQQSLDQGLQFLIQYYNGEERAKGNILERFSAQQFPDLHSELNLSSLELGDSALYFCASSGQGTSGNTIYFGEGSWLTVV.

This chain joins TRBV28 and TRBJ1-5, with TRBD1 identical over 10 bases. Germline V gives CDR1 MDHEN, CDR2 SYDVKM. This CDR3 has 16 amino acids. Germline trimming cut 6 bases from V and 3 bases from J; bases unmatched to any gene: 8. CDR3 sequence: CASRPGTGDTNQPQHF. The CDR3 bases are TGTGCCAGCAGACCCGGGACAGGGGATACCAATCAGCCCCAGCATTTT.

This sequence joins TRBV5-1 and TRBJ2-7, with a tentative D call TRBD1 (6 bases). The CDR3 length is 17 residues. Germline CDR1 reads SGHRS; CDR2 reads YFSETQ. V gave up 4 bases and J gave up 1 base, with 21 bases separating them. CDR3 sequence reads: CASSPMEDSTRSYEQYF. The CDR3 DNA sequence: TGCGCCAGCAGCCCTATGGAGGACAGTACTAGATCCTACGAGCAGTACTTC.

This chain uses TRBV6-1 with TRBJ2-1; no clear D gene. The CDR3 spans 15 residues. The V gene lost 6 bases and the J gene lost 4 bases, with 16 bases spanning the gap. Germline V gene sequence: CDR1 MNHNS, CDR2 SASEGT. The CDR3 region is CASRGWEAGYNEQFF. The CDR3 DNA is TGTGCCAGCAGAGGATGGGAAGCTGGGTACAATGAGCAGTTCTTC.

The rearrangement uses TRBV7-2 and TRBJ2-2; D remains ambiguous. The CDR3 runs to 14 residues. V lost 6 bases and J 4 bases, leaving 12 bases between the germline ends. From germline, CDR1 is SGHTA and CDR2 FQGNSA. In DNA, the CDR3 is TGTGCCAGCAGTTCTAAAGCTGGCACCGGGGAGCTGTTTTTT. Protein product: CASSSKAGTGELFF.

The V and J genes are TRBV5-1 and TRBJ2-7, with 9 bases identical to TRBD1. The CDR3 runs 15 residues. The germline V gene has CDR1 SGHRS and CDR2 YFSETQ. The J segment lost 2 bases and the V segment lost 3 bases, leaving 6 bases of the junction unmatched. CDR3 sequence reads: CASSSSGTGTYEQYF. The CDR3 nucleotides read TGCGCCAGCAGCTCCTCCGGGACAGGGACCTACGAGCAGTACTTC. Full variable domain (missing parts from reference TRBV5-1 and TRBJ2-7): KAGVTQTPRYLIKTRGQQVTLSCSPISGHRSVSWYQQTPGQGLQFLFEYFSETQRNKGNFPGRFSGRQFSNSRSEMNVSTLELGDSALYLCASSSSGTGTYEQYFGPGTRLTVT.

The V and J genes are TRBV11-3 and TRBJ2-2, with D maybe TRBD2 (5 bases). This CDR3 spans 12 amino acids. CDR1 and CDR2 from the germline V gene are SGHNT and YENEEA. Trimming stripped 3 bases from V and 8 bases from J, with 7 bases between. CDR3 in amino acids: CASSLEVGELFF. CDR3 sequence (DNA): TGTGCCAGCAGCTTGGAGGTTGGGGAGCTGTTTTTT. Supplemented by reference TRBV11-3 and TRBJ2-2, the full variable domain reads EAGVVQSPRYKIIEKKQPVAFWCNPISGHNTLYWYLQNLGQGPELLIRYENEEAVDDSQLPKDRFSAERLKGVDSTLKIQPAELGDSAVYLCASSLEVGELFFGEGSRLTVL.

The chain combines TRBV7-8 with TRBJ2-7; D might be TRBD1 or TRBD2, each matching 5 bases. Trimming pared 5 bases from V and 3 bases from J, leaving 17 bases between. Germline V gene data show CDR1 as SGHVS and CDR2 as FQNEAQ. This CDR3 region has 15 residues. CDR3 protein: CASSLGPQQHYEQYF. The CDR3 region has the DNA TGTGCCAGCAGCCTGGGACCGCAACAGCACTACGAGCAGTACTTC.

This chain joins TRBV5-1 and TRBJ2-3; 10 bases fit TRBD2. With 7 bases clipped from V and 1 base from J, the junction kept 3 bases outside the gene matches. Germline-derived CDR1 and CDR2 are SGHRS and YFSETQ. CDR3 size: 14 residues. In nucleotides, the CDR3 is TGCGCCAGCCGGAGCGGGGGGGGCACAGATACGCAGTATTTT. Residues: CASRSGGGTDTQYF.